One and the same sample provided the 14 T cell receptor beta chains below, sequenced in a study of blood T cell repertoires in COVID-19 (dated by TCRdb to about 2020). Preparation of the library involved the immunoSEQ multiplex PCR assay. The clones in this table, taken by TCRdb from immuneACCESS, are in-frame only. Not every clone is retained; where verified, under half of the shortfall comes from an unresolved V gene, and the cause of the rest is unknown. Within this sample are a few hundred thousand clones, with around 89% of them counted one time only. The ten largest clones take up 5% to 7% of the sample. Sequenced material: peripheral blood. These receptors all stem from a man younger than 35 who had recovered from COVID-19.

J is TRBJ2-3 and V is TRBV15; D perhaps matches TRBD2 (5 bases). This CDR3 has 12 amino acids. V lost 8 bases, J lost 5 bases, and 11 bases lay in between. Germline V CDR1 and CDR2: LNHNV, YYDKDF (reference sequence). This chain's CDR3 is CATSTRRDTQYF. The CDR3 coding sequence is TGTGCCACCTCAACTAGAAGAGATACGCAGTATTTT.

J is TRBJ1-5 and V is TRBV4-1; D remains unclear. The CDR3 is made up of 17 amino acids. Germline V CDR1 and CDR2: MGHRA, YSYEKL. Trimming shortened V by 0 bases and J by 3 bases, and 15 bases separated the two germline ends. The CDR3 loop reads CASSQEVRVFPNQPQHF. DNA for the CDR3: TGCGCCAGCAGCCAAGAAGTGAGGGTATTCCCCAATCAGCCCCAGCATTTT.

In its sample, this clone was seen once. The rearrangement uses TRBV10-2 and TRBJ2-1; D might be TRBD1 (5 bases). Germline V gene data show CDR1 as WSHSY and CDR2 as SAAADI. Trimming removed 3 bases at V and 0 bases at J, with 12 bases between. This CDR3 has 16 residues. The CDR3 spells CASSEKQASSYNEQFF. The CDR3 DNA reads as TGCGCCAGCAGTGAAAAACAGGCCAGCTCCTACAATGAGCAGTTCTTC.

This chain uses TRBV7-9 with TRBJ1-3; 7 bases agree with TRBD1. Unmatched junction bases numbered 3, after V lost 4 bases and J lost 0 bases. The CDR3 is 15 residues long. Per the germline V gene, CDR1 is SEHNR and CDR2 is FQNEAQ (reference sequence). CDR3 region: CASSSWDSSGNTIYF. The CDR3 region has the DNA TGTGCCAGCAGCTCCTGGGACAGCTCTGGAAACACCATATATTTT.

V and J are TRBV11-2 and TRBJ2-7; D may be TRBD2 (6 bases). Between the trimmed V and J ends, which lost 8 bases and 0 bases, there was a span of 20 bases. Germline V CDR1 and CDR2: SGHAT, FQNNGV. This CDR3 contains 16 residues. Here the CDR3 reads CASARGPSLYSYEQYF. In nucleotides, the CDR3 is TGTGCCAGCGCGCGGGGTCCCTCACTCTACTCCTACGAGCAGTACTTC. The full variable domain, its missing parts supplied by reference TRBV11-2 and TRBJ2-7, is EAGVAQSPRYKIIEKRQSVAFWCNPISGHATLYWYQQILGQGPKLLIQFQNNGVVDDSQLPKDRFSAERLKGVDSTLKIQPAKLEDSAVYLCASARGPSLYSYEQYFGPGTRLTVT.

V is TRBV10-3 and J is TRBJ2-5, with 12 bases that match TRBD1. The CDR3 is made up of 14 amino acids. V shed 6 bases, J shed 4 bases, and the junction held 3 bases outside the gene matches. Looked up from germline, CDR1 is ENHRY and CDR2 is SYGVKD. CDR3 residues: CAIRGDRGLETQYF. The CDR3 bases are TGTGCCATCAGGGGGGACAGGGGGCTAGAGACCCAGTACTTC.

The chain has TRBV4-3 and TRBJ1-4; D gene uncertain. The CDR3 is 17 residues long. Germline V lookup: CDR1 LGHNA, CDR2 YSLEER. V lost 0 bases and J 7 bases, leaving 18 bases between the germline ends. In nucleotides, the CDR3 is TGCGCCAGCAGCCAAGAAGATCTTGGAACCTGGAGTGAAAAACTGTTTTTT. The encoded protein is CASSQEDLGTWSEKLFF.

The chain recombines TRBV7-8 with TRBJ2-7; 9 bases are shared with TRBD2. The CDR3 runs 18 residues. Per germline, CDR1 SGHVS and CDR2 FQNEAQ. Trimming removed 2 bases from V and 0 bases from J; junction bases left unmatched: 11. The CDR3 loop is CASSLKTGTSWSSYEQYF. The CDR3 DNA reads TGTGCCAGCAGCTTAAAGACGGGGACTAGCTGGAGCTCCTACGAGCAGTACTTC.

This clone was seen a few times. The chain uses TRBV4-1 and TRBJ2-2; TRBD2 matches 10 bases. Germline loops: CDR1 MGHRA, CDR2 YSYEKL. The CDR3 length is 17 residues. V gave up 0 bases and J gave up 6 bases; unmatched junction bases: 7. Here the CDR3 DNA reads TGCGCCAGCAGCCAAGATTCGAGCGGGGGGGTTTCCGGGGAGCTGTTTTTT. Protein sequence: CASSQDSSGGVSGELFF.

The chain employs TRBV5-1 and TRBJ2-5, with D possibly TRBD1 on 6 matching bases. Per germline, CDR1 SGHRS and CDR2 YFSETQ. CDR3 size: 14 residues. Trimming removed 4 bases at V and 5 bases at J, with 15 bases between. For the CDR3, the DNA is TGCGCCAGCAGCCCCTCAGGGGAGAGGGAGACCCAGTACTTC. This translates into CASSPSGERETQYF.

This chain uses TRBV3-1 (or the pseudogene TRBV3-2) with TRBJ2-5, with 8 bases fitting TRBD1. CDR1 is LGHDT and CDR2 is YNNKEL in the germline V gene (reference sequence). J lost 2 bases, V lost 4 bases, and 9 bases had no gene match. CDR3 size: 16 residues. CDR3 residues: CASSRRTGSDQETQYF. The CDR3 nucleotides read TGTGCCAGCAGCCGAAGGACAGGGTCTGATCAAGAGACCCAGTACTTC.

In regard to this clone: The sample holds other DNA sequences that translate to the same CDR3. This rearrangement joins TRBV18 to TRBJ1-1; 11 positions match TRBD1. CDR1 is KGHSH and CDR2 is LQKENI in the germline V gene. J was trimmed by 5 bases and V by 3 bases; bases with no gene match: 2. This CDR3 has 14 amino acids. The CDR3 loop is CASSPGQGGTEAFF. CDR3 sequence (DNA): TGTGCCAGCTCACCGGGACAGGGGGGTACTGAAGCTTTCTTT.

The chain employs TRBV7-2 and TRBJ1-1; 9 positions match TRBD1. The ends lost 3 bases at V and 6 bases at J; junction bases unmatched: 5. Germline CDR1 reads SGHTA; CDR2 reads FQGNSA. The CDR3 length is 14 residues. The CDR3 sequence: CASSFGTGPAEAFF. The CDR3 coding sequence is TGTGCCAGCAGCTTCGGGACAGGGCCGGCTGAAGCTTTCTTT. Full variable domain (rest looked up from reference TRBV7-2 and TRBJ1-1): GAGVSQSPSNKVTEKGKDVELRCDPISGHTALYWYRQSLGQGLEFLIYFQGNSAPDKSGLPSDRFSAERTGGSVSTLTIQRTQQEDSAVYLCASSFGTGPAEAFFGQGTRLTVV.

This chain connects TRBV10-3 to TRBJ1-2, with 8 bases lining up with TRBD1. Looked up from germline, CDR1 is ENHRY and CDR2 is SYGVKD. V shed 8 bases, J shed 6 bases, and the junction held 8 bases outside the gene matches. This CDR3 spans 13 amino acids. In DNA form, the CDR3 reads TGTGCCATCGGCGGACAGGGCAGGAATGGCTACACCTTC. As protein: CAIGGQGRNGYTF.